This TCR beta chain was sequenced for a study of preoperative IRX-2 immunotherapy in early breast cancer. Germline assignment: CDR1 GTSNPN and CDR2 SVGIG (reference sequence). Trimming took off 4 bases at V and 2 bases at J, with 7 bases between the two ends. The CDR3 consists of 12 residues. As for treatment: preoperative locoregional IRX-2 cytokine immunotherapy. Patients received preoperative, locoregional IRX-2 cytokine immunotherapy in a phase Ib study. The data were produced by immunoSEQ multiplex PCR, yet TCRdb's version contains in-frame clones alone and is incomplete. The table has fewer than 35,000 clones, roughly 90% seen once.

The sequence derives from a human donor with breast cancer. The chain recombines TRBV30 with TRBJ2-3, with D perhaps assigned TRBD1 or TRBD2 (5 bases each). Sequences were derived from tumor tissue, sampled after IRX-2 immunotherapy. The CDR3 sequence: CAWMGVTDTQYF. The CDR3 DNA reads TGTGCCTGGATGGGGGTCACAGATACGCAGTATTTT.